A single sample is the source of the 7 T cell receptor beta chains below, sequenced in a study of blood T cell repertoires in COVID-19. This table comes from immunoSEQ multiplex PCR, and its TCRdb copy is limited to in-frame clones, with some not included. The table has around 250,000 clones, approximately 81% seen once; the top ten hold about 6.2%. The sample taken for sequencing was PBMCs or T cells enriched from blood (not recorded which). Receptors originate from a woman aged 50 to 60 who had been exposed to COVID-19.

The chain's CDR3 is CASSLLTGGGYEQYF. Written as DNA, the CDR3 is TGCGCCAGCAGCCTGTTGACAGGGGGCGGGTACGAGCAGTACTTC. The chain is built from TRBV5-1 and TRBJ2-7; 10 bases line up with TRBD1. Unmatched junction bases numbered 8, after V lost 4 bases and J lost 4 bases. The V gene's germline CDR1 is SGHRS and CDR2 YFSETQ. The CDR3 covers 15 residues.

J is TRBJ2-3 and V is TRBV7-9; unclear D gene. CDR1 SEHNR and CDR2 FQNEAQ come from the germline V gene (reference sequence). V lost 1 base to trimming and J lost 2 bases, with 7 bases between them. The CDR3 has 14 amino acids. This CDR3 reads CASSLGHNTDTQYF. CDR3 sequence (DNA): TGTGCCAGCAGCTTAGGACACAACACAGATACGCAGTATTTT. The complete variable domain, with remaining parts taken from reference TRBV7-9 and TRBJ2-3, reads DTGVSQNPRHKITKRGQNVTFRCDPISEHNRLYWYRQTLGQGPEFLTYFQNEAQLEKSRLLSDRFSAERPKGSFSTLEIQRTEQGDSAMYLCASSLGHNTDTQYFGPGTRLTVL.

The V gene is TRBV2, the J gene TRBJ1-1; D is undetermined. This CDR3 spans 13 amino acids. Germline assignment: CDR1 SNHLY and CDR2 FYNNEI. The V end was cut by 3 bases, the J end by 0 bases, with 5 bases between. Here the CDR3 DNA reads TGTGCCAGCAGTGAGAGGATGAACACTGAAGCTTTCTTT. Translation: CASSERMNTEAFF.

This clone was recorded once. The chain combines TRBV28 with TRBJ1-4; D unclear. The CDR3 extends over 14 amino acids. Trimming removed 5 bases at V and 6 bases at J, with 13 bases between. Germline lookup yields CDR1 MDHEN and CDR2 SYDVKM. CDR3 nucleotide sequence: TGTGCCAGCAGTAGGCGTCAGGTGGATGAAAAACTGTTTTTT. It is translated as CASSRRQVDEKLFF.

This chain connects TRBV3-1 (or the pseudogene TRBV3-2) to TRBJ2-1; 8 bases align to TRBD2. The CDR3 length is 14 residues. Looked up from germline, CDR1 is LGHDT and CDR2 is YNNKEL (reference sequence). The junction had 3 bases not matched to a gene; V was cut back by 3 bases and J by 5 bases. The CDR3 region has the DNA TGTGCCAGCAGCCAGTCGGGGGGGAACAATGAGCAGTTCTTC. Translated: CASSQSGGNNEQFF.

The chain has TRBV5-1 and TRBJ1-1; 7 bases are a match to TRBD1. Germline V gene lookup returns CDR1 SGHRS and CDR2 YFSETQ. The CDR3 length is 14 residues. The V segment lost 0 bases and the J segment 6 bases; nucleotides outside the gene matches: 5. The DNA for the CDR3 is TGCGCCAGCAGCTTGGCACAGGGGTTTTCTGAAGCTTTCTTT. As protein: CASSLAQGFSEAFF.

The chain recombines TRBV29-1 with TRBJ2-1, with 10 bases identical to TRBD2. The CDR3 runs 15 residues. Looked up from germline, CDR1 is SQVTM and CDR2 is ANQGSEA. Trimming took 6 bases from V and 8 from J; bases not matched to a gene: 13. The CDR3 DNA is TGCAGCGTCCGCTCGAGACACGGGACTAGCGATGAGCAGTTCTTC. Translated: CSVRSRHGTSDEQFF.